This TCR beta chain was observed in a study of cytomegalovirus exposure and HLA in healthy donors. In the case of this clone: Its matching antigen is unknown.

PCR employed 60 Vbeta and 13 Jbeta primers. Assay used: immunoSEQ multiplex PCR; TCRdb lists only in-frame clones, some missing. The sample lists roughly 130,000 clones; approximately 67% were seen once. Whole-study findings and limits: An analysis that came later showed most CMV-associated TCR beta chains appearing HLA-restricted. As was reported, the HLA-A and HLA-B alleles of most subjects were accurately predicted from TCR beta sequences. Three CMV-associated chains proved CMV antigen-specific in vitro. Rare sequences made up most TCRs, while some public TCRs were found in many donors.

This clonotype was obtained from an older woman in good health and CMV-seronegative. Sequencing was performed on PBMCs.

This CDR3 reads CASSHGGGVMNTEAFF. The CDR3 bases are TGTGCCAGTAGTCACGGGGGTGGGGTGATGAACACTGAAGCTTTCTTT. J is TRBJ1-1 and V is TRBV19; tentatively, D is TRBD1 (5 bases). The CDR3 runs 16 residues. Germline V lookup: CDR1 LNHDA, CDR2 SQIVND (reference sequence). V lost 5 bases to trimming and J lost 0 bases, with 16 bases between them.